Listed below are T cell receptor beta chains from one sample, sequenced in a study of OX40 agonist ivuxolimab in advanced cancers. Clones were sequenced by immunoSEQ multiplex PCR, and TCRdb holds only the in-frame ones, with some missing. Of 55,000 to 75,000 clones in the sample, roughly nine tenths were seen once. The sample consisted of CD4+ or CD8+ T cells sorted from blood, taken in a trial of the OX40 agonist ivuxolimab. These receptors were collected from an adult with an advanced solid tumor such as melanoma, head and neck, liver or kidney cancer. CDR3s leave out the opening cysteine and the closing phenylalanine or tryptophan. Each record gives: J gene, V gene, CDR3 protein.

>TRBJ2-7|TRBV19
ASSHGTAYEQY
>TRBJ1-1|TRBV5-6
ASSLAGTNTEAF
>TRBJ1-5|TRBV19
ASSTYRGNQPQH
>TRBJ2-1|TRBV4-3
ASSQRAGQANEQF
>TRBJ2-1|TRBV13
ASSLSVRPKDGEQF
>TRBJ2-3|TRBV6-1
ASKESLYGGDTQY
>TRBJ2-4|TRBV5-6
ASSFYRANIQY
>TRBJ2-7|TRBV15
ATSNPGQSYEQY
>TRBJ1-2|TRBV28
ASSIDRGGGYT
>TRBJ2-3|TRBV7-3
ASSSRTGSTDTQY
>TRBJ2-3|TRBV19
ASLYNRRNTDTQY
>TRBJ1-1|TRBV7-3
ASSFLRPIKTKNTEAF
>TRBJ2-3|TRBV30
ARTSGQGPDTQY
>TRBJ2-7|TRBV11-2
ASSLVLPAAPGTSYEQY
>TRBJ1-1|TRBV28
ASSFRGTEAF
>TRBJ2-7|TRBV5-4
ASSFGAGGEQY
>TRBJ2-3|TRBV21-1
ASSKGRPNTQY
>TRBJ2-3|TRBV7-8
ASSFIRGRTDTQY
>TRBJ1-5|TRBV19
ASSIGASNQPQH
>TRBJ1-5|TRBV6-6
ASSFLPNQPQH
>TRBJ2-4|TRBV18
ASSQKLGEKNIQY
>TRBJ1-1|TRBV4-1
ASSQGPGVTEAF
>TRBJ2-4|TRBV19
ASSNTRGGEAKNIQY
>TRBJ2-5|TRBV6-1
ASSELAGGPQETQY
>TRBJ2-7|TRBV28
ASSSPRQGAYEQY
>TRBJ2-1|TRBV6-1
ASSGSIYNEQF
>TRBJ1-2|TRBV27
ASSYSGQGLYGYT
>TRBJ2-3|TRBV4-1
ASSQDMTGGAGDTQY
>TRBJ2-1|TRBV2
ASRATGGGGNEQF
>TRBJ2-7|TRBV6-1
ASSPQGSREQY
>TRBJ2-1|TRBV21-1
ASSKRVRLAGVRPYNEQF
>TRBJ2-5|TRBV30
ACFGGETQY
>TRBJ2-3|TRBV21-1
ASSSYRASTDTQY
>TRBJ1-1|TRBV27
ASSLTSGTEAF
>TRBJ2-5|TRBV11-1
ASSFTGTAQETQY
>TRBJ2-5|TRBV11-2
ASSLGVAGGSISD
>TRBJ1-1|TRBV27
ASSLADLTEAF
>TRBJ2-7|TRBV5-6
ASSFGRTNFLEQY
>TRBJ2-3|TRBV5-3
ARSFYPSSGTQY
>TRBJ1-1|TRBV28
ASSSNSDREFIEAF
>TRBJ2-3|TRBV27
ASSFGWTYDTQY
>TRBJ2-2|TRBV6-6
ATGDARVGELF
>TRBJ1-1|TRBV27
ASSFGGSTEAF
>TRBJ2-7|TRBV2
ASSEGTVYEQY
>TRBJ2-5|TRBV7-9
ASSSTLQVLTQY
>TRBJ2-7|TRBV5-1
ASRPGTSPSYEQY
>TRBJ1-3|TRBV21-1
ASSKAGTAGNTIY
>TRBJ1-1|TRBV7-2
ASSLALTNTEAF
>TRBJ2-3|TRBV11-1
ASGKMNTDTQY
>TRBJ2-3|TRBV11-2
ATTKGEGVTDTQY
>TRBJ1-2|TRBV11-2
ASSAGGTYGYT
>TRBJ1-2|TRBV30
AWSEAGGADGYT
>TRBJ2-2|TRBV7-2
ASSSLAGELF
>TRBJ1-5|TRBV28
ASSWTVGVNQPQH